One and the same sample provided the 20 T cell receptor beta chains below, sequenced in a study of chemoradiotherapy in HPV16-positive cancers. Profiled with immunoSEQ multiplex PCR; TCRdb holds only in-frame clones, not every one. There are 30,000 to 40,000 clones in the sample; about 82% occur only once, and approximately 4.2% lies in the top ten. Sample: blood, taken from a patient who underwent chemoradiotherapy. Source of these receptors: a human donor with HPV-associated anogenital cancer.

This clone was observed a handful of times. V and J are TRBV6-5 and TRBJ2-7, with D tentatively TRBD1 (5 bases). Germline-derived CDR1 and CDR2 are MNHEY and SVGAGI. Between the trimmed V and J ends, which lost 5 bases and 0 bases, there was a span of 11 bases. The CDR3 runs 14 residues. The DNA of the CDR3 is TGTGCCAGCAGTCGCCAGGGCAACTCCTACGAGCAGTACTTC. The encoded protein is CASSRQGNSYEQYF.

The rearrangement uses TRBV5-1 and TRBJ2-7, with 10 bases matching TRBD2. CDR3 length: 15 residues. Germline V lookup: CDR1 SGHRS, CDR2 YFSETQ. Unmatched junction bases numbered 7, after V lost 4 bases and J lost 3 bases. The CDR3: CASSPRLAGVYEQYF. The CDR3 DNA follows: TGCGCCAGCAGCCCCCGCCTAGCGGGGGTCTACGAGCAGTACTTC.

V and J are TRBV27 and TRBJ1-1; D may be TRBD1 (5 bases). The CDR3 length is 19 residues. V was shortened by 0 bases and J by 0 bases, with 20 bases between the two germline ends. The V gene's germline CDR1 is MNHEY and CDR2 SMNVEV (reference sequence). This CDR3 reads CASSLSYFQGGGMNTEAFF. The CDR3 nucleotides read TGTGCCAGCAGTTTATCGTATTTCCAGGGCGGGGGGATGAACACTGAAGCTTTCTTT.

CDR3 in amino acids: CASRRDRGHQPQHF. In nucleotides, the CDR3 is TGTGCCAGCCGCCGTGACAGGGGGCATCAGCCCCAGCATTTT. The gene calls are TRBV7-2 and TRBJ1-5, with 10 nucleotides matching TRBD1. The V segment lost 8 bases and the J segment 5 bases; nucleotides outside the gene matches: 6. Looked up from germline, CDR1 is SGHTA and CDR2 is FQGNSA. The CDR3 is made up of 14 amino acids.

This chain links TRBV27 with TRBJ2-3, with 14 nucleotides matching TRBD2. Germline CDR1 and CDR2: MNHEY and SMNVEV (reference sequence). The CDR3 is made up of 15 amino acids. J lost 8 bases, V lost 6 bases, and 7 bases had no gene match. CDR3 loop: CASSRRTSGGFTQYF. CDR3 DNA sequence: TGTGCCAGCAGCCGCCGGACTAGCGGGGGGTTTACGCAGTATTTT.

This clone was recorded once. The genes are TRBV10-2 and TRBJ2-1, with TRBD2 identical over 7 bases. The CDR3 has 11 residues. Trimming at V came to 7 bases and at J to 13 bases, leaving 7 bases not matched to a gene. Germline CDR1 reads WSHSY; CDR2 reads SAAADI. DNA for the CDR3: TGCGCCAGCACTCGGGACTACGCTCAGTTCTTC. Protein product: CASTRDYAQFF.

This chain links TRBV6-5 with TRBJ2-6; D ambiguous. With 6 bases removed from V and 1 base from J, the gap between germline ends came to 10 bases. CDR1 and CDR2 from the germline V gene are MNHEY and SVGAGI. This CDR3 region has 15 residues. Here the CDR3 reads CASRLGLSGANVLTF. As DNA, the CDR3 is TGTGCCAGCAGACTTGGCCTTTCTGGGGCCAACGTCCTGACTTTC.

This clone was found a few times. The chain joins TRBV14 to TRBJ1-1; D gene uncertain. Germline V gives CDR1 SGHDN, CDR2 FVKESK. The CDR3 is 15 amino acids. The V end lost 1 base, the J end lost 8 bases, and 17 bases lay between the germline ends. CDR3 region: CASSQVPAEALEAFF. In DNA, the CDR3 is TGTGCCAGCAGCCAAGTCCCGGCGGAAGCGCTCGAAGCTTTCTTT.

V usage is TRBV13 and J usage is TRBJ2-1; TRBD1 matches 10 bases. Trimming at V came to 5 bases and at J to 10 bases, leaving 11 bases not matched to a gene. This CDR3 is built from 15 residues. Germline V gene sequence: CDR1 PRHDT, CDR2 FYEKMQ (reference sequence). The CDR3 bases are TGTGCCAGCAGCACAGGACCGGGACAGGGGAGGGAGCAGTTCTTC. Its translation is CASSTGPGQGREQFF.

This clone was seen once. Written as DNA, the CDR3 is TGCGCCAGCAGCCCGGGAGGCTCTGGGGCCAACGTCCTGACTTTC. As protein: CASSPGGSGANVLTF. J is TRBJ2-6 and V is TRBV5-1; 7 bases fit TRBD2. Germline lookup yields CDR1 SGHRS and CDR2 YFSETQ. The trim removed 4 bases at V and 0 bases at J, leaving 1 base unmatched. This CDR3 is 15 amino acids long.

The V gene is TRBV7-9, the J gene TRBJ2-7; D is ambiguous. The V end lost 0 bases, the J end lost 5 bases, and 17 bases lay between the germline ends. The CDR3 runs 16 residues. Germline V gene sequence: CDR1 SEHNR, CDR2 FQNEAQ (reference sequence). The CDR3 DNA sequence: TGTGCCAGCAGCTTAGCGGTGGCTAGTTCTCTTGACGAGCAGTACTTC. Translating gives CASSLAVASSLDEQYF.

This chain connects TRBV11-2 to TRBJ2-5; D is undetermined. Germline V gene data show CDR1 as SGHAT and CDR2 as FQNNGV. This CDR3 region has 14 residues. V lost 5 bases, J lost 2 bases, and 12 bases lay in between. The CDR3 reads CASSPLRPQETQYF. The CDR3 nucleotides read TGTGCCAGCAGCCCCCTTAGGCCGCAAGAGACCCAGTACTTC. The whole variable domain, filled in from reference TRBV11-2 and TRBJ2-5, reads EAGVAQSPRYKIIEKRQSVAFWCNPISGHATLYWYQQILGQGPKLLIQFQNNGVVDDSQLPKDRFSAERLKGVDSTLKIQPAKLEDSAVYLCASSPLRPQETQYFGPGTRLLVL.

This chain joins TRBV7-9 and TRBJ1-1, with D perhaps matching TRBD1 (5 bases). Germline V CDR1 and CDR2: SEHNR, FQNEAQ (reference sequence). The CDR3 contains 15 residues. V was shortened by 5 bases and J by 4 bases, with 17 bases between the two germline ends. The CDR3 loop reads CASSKLGTPGTEAFF. The CDR3 region has the DNA TGTGCCAGCAGCAAATTAGGGACCCCGGGCACTGAAGCTTTCTTT. The whole variable domain, filled in from reference TRBV7-9 and TRBJ1-1, reads DTGVSQNPRHKITKRGQNVTFRCDPISEHNRLYWYRQTLGQGPEFLTYFQNEAQLEKSRLLSDRFSAERPKGSFSTLEIQRTEQGDSAMYLCASSKLGTPGTEAFFGQGTRLTVV.

The V call is TRBV7-9, the J call TRBJ1-2; a weak D match, TRBD1 (6 bases). The CDR3 is 14 amino acids. V lost 1 base and J 7 bases, leaving 13 bases between the germline ends. Germline V lookup: CDR1 SEHNR, CDR2 FQNEAQ (reference sequence). The CDR3 sequence: CASSLEQWGAGYTF. DNA for the CDR3: TGTGCCAGCAGCTTAGAACAGTGGGGGGCTGGCTACACCTTC.

The chain recombines TRBV5-4 with TRBJ1-1; no definite D call. CDR3 size: 14 residues. The ends were cut back, 4 bases at V and 1 base at J, with 11 bases in the middle. In germline, CDR1 is SGHNT, CDR2 YYREEE (reference sequence). This CDR3 reads CASSVGSSNTEAFF. As DNA, the CDR3 is TGTGCCAGCAGCGTAGGGTCCTCGAACACTGAAGCTTTCTTT.

This clone came up once. This chain links TRBV7-8 with TRBJ2-7, with D possibly TRBD1 on 6 matching bases. Germline lookup yields CDR1 SGHVS and CDR2 FQNEAQ. The CDR3 has 13 residues. Between the trimmed V and J ends, which lost 0 bases and 3 bases, there was a span of 6 bases. The CDR3, as DNA: TGTGCCAGCAGCTTAGCAGGGGGCTACGAGCAGTACTTC. As protein: CASSLAGGYEQYF.

The genes are TRBV29-1 and TRBJ2-1, with 9 bases aligning to TRBD2. Losses at the gene ends were 6 bases for V and 9 bases for J; bases not matched to a gene: 12. CDR1 SQVTM and CDR2 ANQGSEA come from the germline V gene. The CDR3 consists of 14 residues. The CDR3 is CSVTGTSFTGEQFF. The CDR3 DNA reads as TGCAGCGTGACCGGGACTAGCTTTACGGGTGAGCAGTTCTTC.

This rearrangement joins TRBV27 to TRBJ2-5; the D call may be TRBD1 or TRBD2 (5 bases each). Germline V lookup: CDR1 MNHEY, CDR2 SMNVEV (reference sequence). The germline V and J ends were trimmed by 6 bases and 3 bases, with 20 bases remaining between them. This CDR3 has 16 amino acids. CDR3 in amino acids: CASSGASSQVKETQYF. In nucleotides, the CDR3 is TGTGCCAGCAGCGGGGCGTCTAGTCAAGTAAAAGAGACCCAGTACTTC.

The V gene is TRBV28, the J gene TRBJ2-2; the match to TRBD1 covers 11 bases. The germline gives CDR1 MDHEN, CDR2 SYDVKM. With V trimmed by 5 bases and J by 3 bases, 5 bases remained unmatched. CDR3 length: 16 amino acids. The DNA for the CDR3 is TGTGCCAGCAGTACACGGACAGGGGGCGACACCGGGGAGCTGTTTTTT. This encodes CASSTRTGGDTGELFF.

V usage is TRBV5-1 and J usage is TRBJ1-1; 8 bases align to TRBD1. The CDR3 loop spans 14 amino acids. From germline, CDR1 is SGHRS and CDR2 YFSETQ. V shed 4 bases, J shed 0 bases, and the junction held 2 bases outside the gene matches. DNA of the CDR3: TGCGCCAGCAGCCCGGACAGGGTGAACACTGAAGCTTTCTTT. This codes for CASSPDRVNTEAFF.